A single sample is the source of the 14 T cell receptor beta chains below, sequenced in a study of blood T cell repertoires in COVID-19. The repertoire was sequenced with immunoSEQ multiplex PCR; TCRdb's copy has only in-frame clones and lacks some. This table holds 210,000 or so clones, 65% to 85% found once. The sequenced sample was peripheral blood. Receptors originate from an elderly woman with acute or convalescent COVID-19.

CDR3 loop: CATSRDLGGNYGYTF. The CDR3 DNA follows: TGTGCCACCAGCAGAGATCTAGGCGGGAACTATGGCTACACCTTC. The chain employs TRBV15 and TRBJ1-2; D is unclear. Germline CDR1 is LNHNV and CDR2 is YYDKDF (reference sequence). This CDR3 contains 15 residues. Trimming took off 0 bases at V and 2 bases at J, with 10 bases between the two ends.

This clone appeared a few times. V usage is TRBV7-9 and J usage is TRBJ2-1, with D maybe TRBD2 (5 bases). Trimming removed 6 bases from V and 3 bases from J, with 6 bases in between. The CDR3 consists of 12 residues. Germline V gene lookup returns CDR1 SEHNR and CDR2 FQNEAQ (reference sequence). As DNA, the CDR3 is TGTGCCAGCAGTCGGGACTACAATGAGCAGTTCTTC. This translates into CASSRDYNEQFF.

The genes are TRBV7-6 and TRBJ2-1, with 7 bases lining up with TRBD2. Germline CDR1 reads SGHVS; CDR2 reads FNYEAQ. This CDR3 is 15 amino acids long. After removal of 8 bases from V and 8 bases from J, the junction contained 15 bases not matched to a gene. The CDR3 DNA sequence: TGTGCCAGCTCTAGCGGATCGGCATCTACCCATGAGCAGTTCTTC. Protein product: CASSSGSASTHEQFF. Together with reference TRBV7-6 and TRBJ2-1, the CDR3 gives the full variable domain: GAGVSQSPRYKVTKRGQDVALRCDPISGHVSLYWYRQALGQGPEFLTYFNYEAQQDKSGLPNDRFSAERPEGSISTLTIQRTEQRDSAMYRCASSSGSASTHEQFFGPGTRLTVL.

The CDR3 loop reads CASSPQGGGYTF. The CDR3, as DNA: TGTGCCAGTAGTCCACAGGGCGGGGGCTACACCTTC. The V and J genes are TRBV19 and TRBJ1-2; a weak D match, TRBD1 (6 bases). CDR3 length: 12 amino acids. Per the germline V gene, CDR1 is LNHDA and CDR2 is SQIVND (reference sequence). Trimming took 5 bases from V and 8 from J, leaving 12 bases between them. Looking up the rest from reference TRBV19 and TRBJ1-2 gives the full variable domain: DGGITQSPKYLFRKEGQNVTLSCEQNLNHDAMYWYRQDPGQGLRLIYYSQIVNDFQKGDIAEGYSVSREKKESFPLTVTSAQKNPTAFYLCASSPQGGGYTFGSGTRLTVV.

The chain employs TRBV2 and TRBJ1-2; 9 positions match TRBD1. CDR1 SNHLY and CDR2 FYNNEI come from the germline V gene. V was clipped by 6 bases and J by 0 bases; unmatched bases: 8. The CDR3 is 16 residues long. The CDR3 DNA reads TGTGCCAGCAGCTTCCGGGACAGGGCGTCTAACTATGGCTACACCTTC. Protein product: CASSFRDRASNYGYTF.

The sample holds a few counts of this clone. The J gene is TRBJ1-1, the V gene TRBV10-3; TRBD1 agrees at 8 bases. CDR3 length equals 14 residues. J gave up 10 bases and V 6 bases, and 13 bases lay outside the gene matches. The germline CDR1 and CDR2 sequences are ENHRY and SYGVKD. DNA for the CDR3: TGTGCCATCAGCGCGGACAGGGTAGGAGATGGAGCTTTCTTT. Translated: CAISADRVGDGAFF.

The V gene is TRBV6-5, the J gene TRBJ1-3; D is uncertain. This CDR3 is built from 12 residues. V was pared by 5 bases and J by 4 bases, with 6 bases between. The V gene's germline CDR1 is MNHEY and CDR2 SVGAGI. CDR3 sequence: CASSPGGNTIYF. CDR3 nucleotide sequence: TGTGCCAGCAGTCCAGGCGGAAACACCATATATTTT.

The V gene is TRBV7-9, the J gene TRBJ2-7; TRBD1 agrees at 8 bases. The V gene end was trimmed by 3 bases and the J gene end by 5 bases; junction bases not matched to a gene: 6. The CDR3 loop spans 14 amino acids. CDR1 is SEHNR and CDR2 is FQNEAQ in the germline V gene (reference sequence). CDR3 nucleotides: TGTGCCAGCAGCTTGGGGACAGGTCCCAACGAGCAGTACTTC. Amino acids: CASSLGTGPNEQYF.

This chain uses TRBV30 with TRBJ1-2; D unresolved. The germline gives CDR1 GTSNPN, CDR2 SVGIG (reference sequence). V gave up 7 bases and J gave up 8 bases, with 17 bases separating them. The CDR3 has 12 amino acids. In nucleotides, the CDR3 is TGTGCCTCTCAAGGGTTTGGGAGGGGCTACACCTTC. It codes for CASQGFGRGYTF.

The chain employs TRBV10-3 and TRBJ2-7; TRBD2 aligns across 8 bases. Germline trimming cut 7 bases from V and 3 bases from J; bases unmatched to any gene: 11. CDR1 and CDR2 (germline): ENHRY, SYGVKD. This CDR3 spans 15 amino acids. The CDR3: CAITLGLAGNYEQYF. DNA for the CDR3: TGTGCCATCACCCTAGGGCTAGCGGGTAACTACGAGCAGTACTTC.

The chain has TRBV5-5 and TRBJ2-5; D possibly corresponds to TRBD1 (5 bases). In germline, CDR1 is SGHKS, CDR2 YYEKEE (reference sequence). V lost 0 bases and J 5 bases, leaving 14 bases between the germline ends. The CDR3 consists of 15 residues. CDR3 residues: CASSLGGRAEETQYF. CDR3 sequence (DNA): TGTGCCAGCAGCTTGGGAGGCAGGGCAGAGGAGACCCAGTACTTC.

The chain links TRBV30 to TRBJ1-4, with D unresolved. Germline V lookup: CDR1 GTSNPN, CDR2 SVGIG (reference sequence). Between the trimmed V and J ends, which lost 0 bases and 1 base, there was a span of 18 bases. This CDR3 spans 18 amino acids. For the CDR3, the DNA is TGTGCCTGGAGTGTAGAGGGTCAAAGACAAATAACTAATGAAAAACTGTTTTTT. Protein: CAWSVEGQRQITNEKLFF.

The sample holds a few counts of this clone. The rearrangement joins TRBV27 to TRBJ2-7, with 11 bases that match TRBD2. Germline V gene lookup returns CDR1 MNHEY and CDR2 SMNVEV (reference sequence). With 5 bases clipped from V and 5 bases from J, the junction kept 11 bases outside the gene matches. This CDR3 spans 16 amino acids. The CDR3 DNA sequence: TGTGCCAGCAGTGCAAAACTAGCGGGAGAGTCCCACGAGCAGTACTTC. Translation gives CASSAKLAGESHEQYF.

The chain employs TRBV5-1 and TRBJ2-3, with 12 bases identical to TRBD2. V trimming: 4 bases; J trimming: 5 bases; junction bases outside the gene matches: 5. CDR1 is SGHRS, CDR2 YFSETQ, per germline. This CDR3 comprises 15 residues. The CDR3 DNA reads TGCGCCAGCAGCAGACTAGCGGGAGTAGTAGATACGCAGTATTTT. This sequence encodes CASSRLAGVVDTQYF.